The entry that follows covers one TCR beta chain sequence. The CDR3 totals 13 residues. V lost 6 bases and J 3 bases, leaving 12 bases between the germline ends. Per germline, CDR1 SQVTM and CDR2 ANQGSEA. The treatment here: about 20 received Ad26.COV2.S at low or high dose, single or two shots; about 5 received placebo; per-sample allocation not given. Material that was analyzed had been drawn on day 63 after the first vaccine or placebo injection. The data are from a study of Ad26.COV2.S vaccination and SARS-CoV-2 variants. Profiled with immunoSEQ multiplex PCR; TCRdb holds only in-frame clones, not every one. The top ten clones hold about 1.7% of a sample with around 450,000 clones, 80% to 90% of them seen once.

The sequencing used peripheral blood, collected in a trial of Ad26.COV2.S vaccine versus placebo. The chain carries TRBV29-1 and TRBJ1-5, with D tentatively TRBD1 (6 bases). This TCR was sampled from a person between 18 and 65 years old who received the Ad26.COV2.S COVID-19 vaccine or a placebo. The CDR3 DNA is TGCAGCGTGGCTACAGGGCTCAATCAGCCCCAGCATTTT. It codes for CSVATGLNQPQHF.